This T cell receptor beta chain emerged from a study of cytomegalovirus exposure and HLA in healthy donors. General study findings and limits: According to a later analysis, most TCR beta chains associated with CMV appeared HLA-restricted. Through in vitro validation, a few CMV-associated chains were shown to be specific for CMV antigens.

In regard to this clone: The antigen is undetermined.

In the PCR, 60 Vbeta and 13 Jbeta primers were used. TCRdb keeps only in-frame clones here, not all; method: immunoSEQ multiplex PCR. The top ten clones hold approximately 10% of a sample with about 91,000 clones, about 89% of them seen once. The sequence was obtained from a man between 25 and 39 years old in good health and CMV-seropositive. Sequenced: PBMCs.

The CDR3 region is CASSGGLAGGEETQYF. Written as DNA, the CDR3 is TGTGCCAGTAGCGGCGGGTTAGCGGGAGGTGAAGAGACCCAGTACTTC. The J gene is TRBJ2-5, the V gene TRBV19; TRBD2 agrees at 10 bases. The trim removed 6 bases at V and 3 bases at J, leaving 10 bases unmatched. The CDR3 length is 16 residues. CDR1 LNHDA and CDR2 SQIVND come from the germline V gene (reference sequence).